This TCR beta chain was documented in a study of T-cell reconstitution after alpha-beta-depleted transplantation in children. Ten or more counts support this clonotype. The CDR3 runs 13 residues. V was shortened by 3 bases and J by 2 bases, with 9 bases between the two germline ends. The V gene's germline CDR1 is SQVTM and CDR2 ANQGSEA. A TCRbeta library incorporating unique molecular identifiers was prepared. MiXCR, applied by TCRdb to the PCR reads, yields one record per CDR3 protein. The data contain 95,000 to 150,000 distinct CDR3 sequences, 23% of them singletons. The sample was PBMCs, mostly from graft donor cells, taken 180 days after TCRalphabeta/CD19-depleted stem cell transplant. This chain links TRBV29-1 with TRBJ2-3; D call uncertain. This clonotype originated in a male patient aged 2-9 years who had a stem cell transplant for chronic granulomatous disease, so the T cells may come from the graft donor. In DNA form, the CDR3 reads TGCAGCGTTGAGGGTCCGTTCACAGATACGCAGTATTTT. Its protein is CSVEGPFTDTQYF.